These 2 T cell receptor beta chains were sequenced from one sample in a study of cytomegalovirus exposure and HLA in healthy donors. The primer mix had 60 Vbeta and 13 Jbeta primers. Here immunoSEQ multiplex PCR was the method, and the copy in TCRdb shows in-frame clones only, minus some. The sample lists 95,000 to 150,000 clones; around 69% were seen once. Material for sequencing was PBMCs. Receptors originate from a woman in her 40s in good health and CMV-seropositive.

This clone was seen only a few times. The chain links TRBV5-1 to TRBJ2-4, with a possible D match to TRBD2 (7 bases). Between the trimmed V and J ends, which lost 0 bases and 0 bases, there was a span of 10 bases. Germline CDR1 SGHRS, CDR2 YFSETQ. The CDR3 is 16 residues long. This chain's CDR3 is CASSLAAGAAKNIQYF. CDR3 nucleotide sequence: TGCGCCAGCAGCTTGGCCGCGGGGGCAGCCAAAAACATTCAGTACTTC.

This clone was picked up a small number of times. The V call is TRBV6-4, the J call TRBJ2-1, with 8 positions matching TRBD2. J was trimmed by 4 bases and V by 0 bases; bases with no gene match: 5. CDR3 size: 16 residues. Germline assignment: CDR1 MRHNA and CDR2 SNTAGT. The CDR3 DNA sequence: TGTGCCAGCAGTGACTCAGCGGGGGAGGGATACAATGAGCAGTTCTTC. Encoded protein: CASSDSAGEGYNEQFF.